These 2 T cell receptor beta chains came from one sample sequenced in a study of T cells in Graves' hyperthyroidism and ophthalmopathy. Template material for amplifying TCR beta CDR3 regions consisted of RNA transcripts. Using the HTBI primer set, a first-round RT-PCR was run on the TCR CDR3. TCRdb itself ran the multiplex PCR reads through MiXCR, one entry per CDR3 protein. The sample includes 550,000 to 700,000 distinct CDR3 sequences, roughly 14% of them seen just once. Sample: blood. The source of these receptors is a woman aged 35 to 49 with Graves' ophthalmopathy.

This clonotype was counted at least ten times. This chain uses TRBV28 with TRBJ2-2; 7 bases match TRBD2. Germline V lookup: CDR1 MDHEN, CDR2 SYDVKM. The length of the CDR3 is 15 residues. V shed 4 bases, J shed 4 bases, and the junction held 6 bases outside the gene matches. Here the CDR3 DNA reads TGTGCCAGCAGTTCTGGACTAGTCCTCACCGGGGAGCTGTTTTTT. Encoded protein: CASSSGLVLTGELFF. Full variable domain (rest looked up from reference TRBV28 and TRBJ2-2): DVKVTQSSRYLVKRTGEKVFLECVQDMDHENMFWYRQDPGLGLRLIYFSYDVKMKEKGDIPEGYSVSREKKERFSLILESASTNQTSMYLCASSSGLVLTGELFFGEGSRLTVL.

The chain couples TRBV6-1 to TRBJ2-7; TRBD2 aligns across 14 bases. Trimming at V came to 8 bases and at J to 4 bases, leaving 7 bases not matched to a gene. From germline, CDR1 is MNHNS and CDR2 SASEGT. The CDR3 is made up of 15 amino acids. In DNA form, the CDR3 reads TGTGCCAGCGGGAGGACTAGCGGGAGGTCATACGAGCAGTACTTC. Translation: CASGRTSGRSYEQYF.